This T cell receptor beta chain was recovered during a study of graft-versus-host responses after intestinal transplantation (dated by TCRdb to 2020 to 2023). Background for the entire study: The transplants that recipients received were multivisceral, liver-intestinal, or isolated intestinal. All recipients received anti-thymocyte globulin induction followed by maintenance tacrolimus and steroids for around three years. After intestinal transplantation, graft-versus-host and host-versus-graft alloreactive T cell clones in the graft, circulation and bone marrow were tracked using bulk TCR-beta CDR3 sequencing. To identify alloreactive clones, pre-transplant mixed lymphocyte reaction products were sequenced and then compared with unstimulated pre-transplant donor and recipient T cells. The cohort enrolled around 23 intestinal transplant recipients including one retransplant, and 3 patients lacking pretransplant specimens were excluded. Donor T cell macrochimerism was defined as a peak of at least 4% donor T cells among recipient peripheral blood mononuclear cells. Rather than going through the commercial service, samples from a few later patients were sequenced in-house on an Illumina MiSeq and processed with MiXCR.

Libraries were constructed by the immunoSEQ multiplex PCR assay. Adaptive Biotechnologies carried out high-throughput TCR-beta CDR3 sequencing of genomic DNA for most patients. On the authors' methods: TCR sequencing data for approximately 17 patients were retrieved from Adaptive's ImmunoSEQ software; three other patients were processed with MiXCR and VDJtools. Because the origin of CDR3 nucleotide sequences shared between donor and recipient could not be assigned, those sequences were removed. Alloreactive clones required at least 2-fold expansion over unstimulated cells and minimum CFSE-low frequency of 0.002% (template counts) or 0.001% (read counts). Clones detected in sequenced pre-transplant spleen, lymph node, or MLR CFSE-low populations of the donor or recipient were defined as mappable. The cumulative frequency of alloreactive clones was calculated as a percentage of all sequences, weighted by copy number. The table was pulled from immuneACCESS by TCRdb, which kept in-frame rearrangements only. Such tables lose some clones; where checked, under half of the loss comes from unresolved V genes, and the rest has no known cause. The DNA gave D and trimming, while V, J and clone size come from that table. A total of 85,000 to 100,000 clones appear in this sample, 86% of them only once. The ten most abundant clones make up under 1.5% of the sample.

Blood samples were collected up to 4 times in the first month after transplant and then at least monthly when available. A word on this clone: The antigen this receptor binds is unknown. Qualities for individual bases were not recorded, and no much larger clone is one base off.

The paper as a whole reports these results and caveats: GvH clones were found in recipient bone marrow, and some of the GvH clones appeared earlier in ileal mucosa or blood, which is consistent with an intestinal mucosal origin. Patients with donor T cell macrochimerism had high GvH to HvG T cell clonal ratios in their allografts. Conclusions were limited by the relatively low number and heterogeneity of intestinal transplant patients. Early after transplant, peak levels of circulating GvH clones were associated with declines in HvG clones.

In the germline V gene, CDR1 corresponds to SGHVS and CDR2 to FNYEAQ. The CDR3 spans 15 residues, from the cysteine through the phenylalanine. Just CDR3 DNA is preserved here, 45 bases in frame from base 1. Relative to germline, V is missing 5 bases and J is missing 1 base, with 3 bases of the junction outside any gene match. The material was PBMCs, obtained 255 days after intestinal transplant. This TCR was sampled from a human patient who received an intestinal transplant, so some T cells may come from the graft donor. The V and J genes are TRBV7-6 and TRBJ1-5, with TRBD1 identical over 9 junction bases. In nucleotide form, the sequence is TGTGCCAGCAGCGAGGGACAGGGAAGCAATCAGCCCCAGCATTTT. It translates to CASSEGQGSNQPQHF. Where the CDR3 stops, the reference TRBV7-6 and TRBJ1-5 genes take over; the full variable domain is GAGVSQSPRYKVTKRGQDVALRCDPISGHVSLYWYRQALGQGPEFLTYFNYEAQQDKSGLPNDRFSAERPEGSISTLTIQRTEQRDSAMYRCASSEGQGSNQPQHFGDGTRLSIL.